A selection of T cell receptor beta chains follows, all from one sample in a study of shared clonotypes between healthy human individuals. The method was immunoSEQ multiplex PCR; TCRdb's version includes in-frame clones alone and lacks a portion of them. This sample carries approximately 350,000 clones, around 74% of them seen once, and the ten largest clones take about a tenth. The sequenced material came from memory CD4+ T cells sorted from blood. The origin of the receptors is a man under 40 in good health. Each CDR3 is given with its conserved first and last residue. Each record gives: CDR3 DNA, CDR3 protein, V gene, D gene, J gene, clone size. A D gene is named only where the DNA matches it firmly. The size field is filled for only some rows; it gives once, few, many or a size class.

cdr3_nt: TGTGCCAGCAGACGAAACAGGGATTCCTACGAGCAGTACTTC
cdr3_aa: CASRRNRDSYEQYF
v_call: TRBV11-3
d_call: .
j_call: TRBJ2-7
clone_size: .

cdr3_nt: TGTGCCAGCTCACGCCCCGCAAGCACCGGGGAGCTGTTTTTT
cdr3_aa: CASSRPASTGELFF
v_call: TRBV18
d_call: .
j_call: TRBJ2-2
clone_size: .

cdr3_nt: TGTGCCAGCAGACAGACAATGAACACTGAAGCTTTCTTT
cdr3_aa: CASRQTMNTEAFF
v_call: TRBV6-1
d_call: .
j_call: TRBJ1-1
clone_size: .

cdr3_nt: TGTGCCAGCAGTCAACAGCACGGAAATGAAAAACTGTTTTTT
cdr3_aa: CASSQQHGNEKLFF
v_call: TRBV25-1
d_call: .
j_call: TRBJ1-4
clone_size: .

cdr3_nt: TGTGCCGGTGGTGGGACAGGGAATCAGCCCCAGCATTTT
cdr3_aa: CAGGGTGNQPQHF
v_call: TRBV2
d_call: TRBD1
j_call: TRBJ1-5
clone_size: few

cdr3_nt: TGTGCCAGTAGTACCATATTCATGACAGGTCAACCCACACCTAACACAGATACGCAGTATTTT
cdr3_aa: CASSTIFMTGQPTPNTDTQYF
v_call: TRBV19
d_call: .
j_call: TRBJ2-3
clone_size: .

cdr3_nt: TGTGCCATCAGTTTGAGAACCAATGAAAAACTGTTTTTT
cdr3_aa: CAISLRTNEKLFF
v_call: TRBV10-3
d_call: .
j_call: TRBJ1-4
clone_size: .

cdr3_nt: TGTGCCAGCAGCTTAGAGCCGGCTACCTACGAGCAGTACTTC
cdr3_aa: CASSLEPATYEQYF
v_call: TRBV11-2
d_call: .
j_call: TRBJ2-7
clone_size: .

cdr3_nt: TGTGCCAGCAGTTTTTCCTTCGGGGGTGCTCAGCCCCAGCATTTT
cdr3_aa: CASSFSFGGAQPQHF
v_call: TRBV28
d_call: .
j_call: TRBJ1-5
clone_size: few

cdr3_nt: TGTGCCAGCAGCTTTGACAGGGAAGGGGGCTACACCTTC
cdr3_aa: CASSFDREGGYTF
v_call: TRBV5-6
d_call: TRBD1
j_call: TRBJ1-2
clone_size: .

cdr3_nt: TGTGCCATCAGTGCCTTGGGGCCCTCGAACACCGGGGAGCTGTTTTTT
cdr3_aa: CAISALGPSNTGELFF
v_call: TRBV10-3
d_call: .
j_call: TRBJ2-2
clone_size: .

cdr3_nt: TGTGCCAGCAGCCCAGGAACCTTAGAAGCTTTCTTT
cdr3_aa: CASSPGTLEAFF
v_call: TRBV5-4
d_call: .
j_call: TRBJ1-1
clone_size: .

cdr3_nt: TGTGCCAGCGGGACACACATGAACACTGAAGCTTTCTTT
cdr3_aa: CASGTHMNTEAFF
v_call: TRBV2
d_call: .
j_call: TRBJ1-1
clone_size: .

cdr3_nt: TGTGCCAGCAGCGTAGGTGGTGGGGCATCCTACAATGAGCAGTTCTTC
cdr3_aa: CASSVGGGASYNEQFF
v_call: TRBV9
d_call: .
j_call: TRBJ2-1
clone_size: few

cdr3_nt: TGTGCCAGCAGCCCCCGGGGGCAGATACAGTTCTTC
cdr3_aa: CASSPRGQIQFF
v_call: TRBV11-2
d_call: .
j_call: TRBJ2-1
clone_size: .

cdr3_nt: TGTGCCAGCAGCTTAGAGGACACAGATACGCAGTATTTT
cdr3_aa: CASSLEDTDTQYF
v_call: TRBV7-2
d_call: .
j_call: TRBJ2-3
clone_size: .

cdr3_nt: TGCGCCAGCAGCTTGCGGGGGGGTGAGACCCAGTACTTC
cdr3_aa: CASSLRGGETQYF
v_call: TRBV5-1
d_call: TRBD2
j_call: TRBJ2-5
clone_size: .

cdr3_nt: TGTGCCAGCAGCTTGACTAGCGGGGTGCGTGGGGACATTCAGTACTTC
cdr3_aa: CASSLTSGVRGDIQYF
v_call: TRBV7-2
d_call: TRBD2
j_call: TRBJ2-4
clone_size: .

cdr3_nt: TGTGCCAGCAGTTTAGCGGGAGGTCTCTACGAGCAGTACTTC
cdr3_aa: CASSLAGGLYEQYF
v_call: TRBV28
d_call: TRBD2
j_call: TRBJ2-7
clone_size: .

cdr3_nt: TGTGCCAGCAGTCGTGGAGGCTCCCACTACGAGCAGTACTTC
cdr3_aa: CASSRGGSHYEQYF
v_call: TRBV9
d_call: .
j_call: TRBJ2-7
clone_size: many

cdr3_nt: TGTGCCAGCAGCTTCCGGGACTCCCAGTCCTACGAGCAGTACTTC
cdr3_aa: CASSFRDSQSYEQYF
v_call: TRBV7-9
d_call: .
j_call: TRBJ2-7
clone_size: .

cdr3_nt: TGTGCCACTCAGGGGTCTTCCTACGAGCAGTACTTC
cdr3_aa: CATQGSSYEQYF
v_call: TRBV6-5
d_call: .
j_call: TRBJ2-7
clone_size: many

cdr3_nt: TGTGCCAGCAGCTCCGGACTAGCGGGAGTCAATGAGCAGTTCTTC
cdr3_aa: CASSSGLAGVNEQFF
v_call: TRBV7-3
d_call: TRBD2
j_call: TRBJ2-1
clone_size: .

cdr3_nt: TGTGCCAGCAGCCAGGTGATAGGGGAAAAACTGTTTTTT
cdr3_aa: CASSQVIGEKLFF
v_call: TRBV5-4
d_call: .
j_call: TRBJ1-4
clone_size: .

cdr3_nt: TGTGCCAGCAGTTCCTCCCGGGACAGAGACGAGCAGTTCTTC
cdr3_aa: CASSSSRDRDEQFF
v_call: TRBV28
d_call: TRBD1
j_call: TRBJ2-1
clone_size: .

cdr3_nt: TGCGCCAGCAGCGCTGGGACGGGCAATCAGCCCCAGCATTTT
cdr3_aa: CASSAGTGNQPQHF
v_call: TRBV5-1
d_call: .
j_call: TRBJ1-5
clone_size: few

cdr3_nt: TGCGCCAGCAGCCCTGGGGACGAGGACTACGAGCAGTACTTC
cdr3_aa: CASSPGDEDYEQYF
v_call: TRBV5-1
d_call: .
j_call: TRBJ2-7
clone_size: few

cdr3_nt: TGTGCCAGCATAGAGGGAGGGACGAACACTGAAGCTTTCTTT
cdr3_aa: CASIEGGTNTEAFF
v_call: TRBV28
d_call: .
j_call: TRBJ1-1
clone_size: .

cdr3_nt: TGCGCCAGCAGTGAGTCGGCTGAGAACATTCAGTACTTC
cdr3_aa: CASSESAENIQYF
v_call: TRBV10-2
d_call: .
j_call: TRBJ2-4
clone_size: .

cdr3_nt: TGTGCCAGCAGCCGAACCGGACTGGACACAGATACGCAGTATTTT
cdr3_aa: CASSRTGLDTDTQYF
v_call: TRBV7-2
d_call: .
j_call: TRBJ2-3
clone_size: few

cdr3_nt: TGTGCCAGCAGCTTCAACGCTGGGACAGATACGCAGTATTTT
cdr3_aa: CASSFNAGTDTQYF
v_call: TRBV7-2
d_call: .
j_call: TRBJ2-3
clone_size: .

cdr3_nt: TGCGCCAGCAGCTTAAAGGGGCCCCAAGAGACCCAGTACTTC
cdr3_aa: CASSLKGPQETQYF
v_call: TRBV5-1
d_call: .
j_call: TRBJ2-5
clone_size: .

cdr3_nt: TGCAGCGCCGGACTAGTTGAAGAGACCCAGTACTTC
cdr3_aa: CSAGLVEETQYF
v_call: TRBV29-1
d_call: TRBD2
j_call: TRBJ2-5
clone_size: .